These T cell receptor beta chains were read from a single sample in a study of blood T cell repertoires in COVID-19. The protocol was immunoSEQ multiplex PCR, while the TCRdb copy is restricted to in-frame clones and leaves out a portion. The sample has 230,000 or so clones, 90% seen once. Sequencing was carried out using peripheral blood. These receptor sequences come from a woman aged 55 to 70 with COVID-19, enrolled during active disease. The CDR3 runs from the conserved cysteine through the conserved F or W. A D gene is named only where the DNA matches it firmly. Clone size is given for some rows only: seen once, a few or many times, or a class if the clone is expanded.

V: TRBV9
J: TRBJ1-5
D: TRBD1
size: -
DNA: TGTGCCAGCAGCTCAGGGACAGGCTACAATCAGCCCCAGCATTTT
CDR3: CASSSGTGYNQPQHF

V: TRBV24-1
J: TRBJ2-1
D: TRBD1
size: -
DNA: TGTGCCACCAGTGACCCCGGACAGGGGTCCCCCCATAAGCAGTTCTTC
CDR3: CATSDPGQGSPHKQFF

V: TRBV6-5
J: TRBJ2-3
D: -
size: once
DNA: TGTGCCAGCAGTTACGGGACTTTCACAGATACGCAGTATTTT
CDR3: CASSYGTFTDTQYF

V: TRBV7-3
J: TRBJ2-1
D: -
size: -
DNA: TGTGCCAGCAGCTTATCCCCGGGATTGGCGCAGTTCTTC
CDR3: CASSLSPGLAQFF

V: TRBV12-5
J: TRBJ1-2
D: -
size: -
DNA: TGTGCTAGTGGTTTGGTACTGAGCGAGTGGGACAAAACTAACTATGGCTACACCTTC
CDR3: CASGLVLSEWDKTNYGYTF

V: TRBV4-3
J: TRBJ2-1
D: TRBD2
size: -
DNA: TGCGCCAGCAGCCAAGATCGAATAGCGGGCTCCTCCCCGTTCTTC
CDR3: CASSQDRIAGSSPFF

V: TRBV18
J: TRBJ2-2
D: -
size: -
DNA: TGTGCCAGCTCACCCTCAGTTAACACCGGGGAGCTGTTTTTT
CDR3: CASSPSVNTGELFF

V: TRBV7-2
J: TRBJ2-7
D: -
size: -
DNA: TGTGCCAGCCGGCCCAGGGGAAACTCCTACGAGCAGTACTTC
CDR3: CASRPRGNSYEQYF

V: TRBV7-2
J: TRBJ2-7
D: -
size: -
DNA: TGTGCCAGCAGCTTAGTCACCTACGAGCAGTACTTC
CDR3: CASSLVTYEQYF

V: TRBV13
J: TRBJ1-2
D: TRBD1
size: -
DNA: TGTGCCAGCAGCCTAAATGTCGACAGGGGGGATTATGGCTACACCTTC
CDR3: CASSLNVDRGDYGYTF

V: TRBV2
J: TRBJ1-6
D: TRBD1
size: few
DNA: TGTGCCAGCCAACAGGGACCCGGGACAGGGAATTCACCCCTCCACTTT
CDR3: CASQQGPGTGNSPLHF

V: TRBV5-4
J: TRBJ2-5
D: -
size: once
DNA: TGTGCCAGCAGCTTCGACTATCAGGAGACCCAGTACTTC
CDR3: CASSFDYQETQYF

V: TRBV2
J: TRBJ2-5
D: -
size: -
DNA: TGTGCCAGCAGTGGGACAGACCAAGAGACCCAGTACTTC
CDR3: CASSGTDQETQYF

V: TRBV11-2
J: TRBJ1-4
D: TRBD1
size: -
DNA: TGTGCCAGCAGCCTACCGACAGGGGGTTGGAGTGAAAAACTGTTTTTT
CDR3: CASSLPTGGWSEKLFF

V: TRBV5-1
J: TRBJ2-7
D: -
size: -
DNA: TGCGCCAGCAGCTTGGACTCCGACTACGAGCAGTACTTC
CDR3: CASSLDSDYEQYF

V: TRBV20-1
J: TRBJ1-3
D: -
size: -
DNA: TGCAGTGCTAGTAGAAGGGGATCTGGAAACACCATATATTTT
CDR3: CSASRRGSGNTIYF

V: TRBV9
J: TRBJ1-2
D: -
size: -
DNA: TGTGCCAGCAGCCGGAGAGGTAACTATGGCTACACCTTC
CDR3: CASSRRGNYGYTF

V: TRBV6-5
J: TRBJ1-4
D: -
size: -
DNA: TGTGCCAGCAGTAACCTGGGGCCGGGTGAAAAACTGTTTTTT
CDR3: CASSNLGPGEKLFF

V: TRBV29-1
J: TRBJ1-5
D: TRBD1
size: once
DNA: TGCAGCGTACGCGGACAGGGAAATCAGCCCCAGCATTTT
CDR3: CSVRGQGNQPQHF

V: TRBV7-2
J: TRBJ1-1
D: -
size: once
DNA: TGTGCCAGCAGCTTTGCTCCGGGGGGGCCTGAAGCTTTCTTT
CDR3: CASSFAPGGPEAFF

V: TRBV24-1
J: TRBJ2-7
D: TRBD1
size: -
DNA: TGTGCCACCATAGACAGGGGATACGAGCAGTACTTC
CDR3: CATIDRGYEQYF

V: TRBV12-3/TRBV12-4
J: TRBJ2-7
D: TRBD1
size: -
DNA: TGTGCCAGCAGTTCCGGGACAGGGATTGAGCAGTACTTC
CDR3: CASSSGTGIEQYF

V: TRBV7-9
J: TRBJ1-4
D: TRBD1
size: few
DNA: TGTGCCAGCAGCCAGGGACAGGGTAATGAAAAACTGTTTTTT
CDR3: CASSQGQGNEKLFF

V: TRBV19
J: TRBJ1-5
D: -
size: -
DNA: TGTGCCAGTAGTAATTCGGTTAGCAATCAGCCCCAGCATTTT
CDR3: CASSNSVSNQPQHF

V: TRBV28
J: TRBJ1-2
D: TRBD1
size: -
DNA: TGTGCCAGCAGTCCGGGACAGGGTAACTATGGCTACACCTTC
CDR3: CASSPGQGNYGYTF

V: TRBV14
J: TRBJ1-2
D: TRBD1
size: -
DNA: TGTGCCAGCAGCCCGGGACAGAGAAACTATGGCTACACCTTC
CDR3: CASSPGQRNYGYTF

V: TRBV9
J: TRBJ1-3
D: -
size: -
DNA: TGTGCCAGCAGCGTAGGGCGAAACACCATATATTTT
CDR3: CASSVGRNTIYF

V: TRBV4-2
J: TRBJ2-7
D: TRBD1
size: few
DNA: TGTGCCAGCAACACGGGACAGGGCTACGAGCAGTACTTC
CDR3: CASNTGQGYEQYF

V: TRBV19
J: TRBJ1-2
D: -
size: -
DNA: TGTGCCAGTAGTATAGGGGGGCCGCCGGCGAGCTATGGCTACACCTTC
CDR3: CASSIGGPPASYGYTF

V: TRBV7-8
J: TRBJ2-5
D: -
size: -
DNA: TGTGCCAGCAGCTTATTCAGAGAGACCCAGTACTTC
CDR3: CASSLFRETQYF

V: TRBV5-4
J: TRBJ2-1
D: TRBD2
size: -
DNA: TGTGCCAGCAGCTTGGGGACTAGCGGGAACAATGAGCAGTTCTTC
CDR3: CASSLGTSGNNEQFF